The present TCR beta chain was sequenced within a study of beta chain features in type 1 diabetes. Notes on the study in general: All four CD4+ subsets of Type 1 diabetes patients contained TCRB CDR3s that were moderately but significantly shorter.

This CDR3 has 17 amino acids. The isolated RNA, all of it, was reverse transcribed, so expressed TCRB transcripts were what got sequenced. Method: immunoSEQ multiplex PCR; TCRdb's copy keeps in-frame clones and lacks some. The table records about 150,000 clones, more than 9.5% of them present only once. Regarding this clone: Its antigen is unidentified.

This rearrangement joins TRBV21-1 to TRBJ2-1; TRBD2 reflects the table's D call only, with no check against the DNA. TRBV21-1 is deemed a pseudogene. The sample taken for sequencing was central memory CD4+ T cells from blood. This receptor was taken from a man younger than 35 in good health. The CDR3 DNA reads TGTGCCAGCAGCAAAGTACGACTAGCGGGAGTAGCCAATGAGCAGTTCTTC. It yields the protein CASSKVRLAGVANEQFF.